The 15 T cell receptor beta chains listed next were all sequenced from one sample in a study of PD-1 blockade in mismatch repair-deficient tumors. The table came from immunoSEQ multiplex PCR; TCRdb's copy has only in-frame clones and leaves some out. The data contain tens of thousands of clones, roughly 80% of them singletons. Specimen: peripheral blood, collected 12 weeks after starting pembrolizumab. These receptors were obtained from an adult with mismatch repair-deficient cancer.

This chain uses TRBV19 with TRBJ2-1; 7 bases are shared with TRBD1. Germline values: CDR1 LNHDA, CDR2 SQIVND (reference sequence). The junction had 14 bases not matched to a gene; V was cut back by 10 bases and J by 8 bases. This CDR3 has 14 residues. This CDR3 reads CATHRSGGYDEQFF. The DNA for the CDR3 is TGTGCCACCCACCGCTCAGGGGGATACGATGAGCAGTTCTTC. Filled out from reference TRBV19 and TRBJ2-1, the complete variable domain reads DGGITQSPKYLFRKEGQNVTLSCEQNLNHDAMYWYRQDPGQGLRLIYYSQIVNDFQKGDIAEGYSVSREKKESFPLTVTSAQKNPTAFYLCATHRSGGYDEQFFGPGTRLTVL.

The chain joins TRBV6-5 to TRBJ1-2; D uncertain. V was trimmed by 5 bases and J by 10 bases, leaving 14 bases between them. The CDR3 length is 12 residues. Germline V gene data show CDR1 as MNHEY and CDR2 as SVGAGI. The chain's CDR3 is CASSGPRNDYTF. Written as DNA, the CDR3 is TGTGCCAGCAGTGGACCCAGGAATGACTACACCTTC.

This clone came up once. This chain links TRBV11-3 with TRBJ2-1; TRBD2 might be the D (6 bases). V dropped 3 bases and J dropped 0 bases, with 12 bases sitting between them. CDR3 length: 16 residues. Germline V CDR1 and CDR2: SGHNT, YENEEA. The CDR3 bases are TGTGCCAGCAGCTTCGCTAGCGTGAGCTCCTACAATGAGCAGTTCTTC. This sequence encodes CASSFASVSSYNEQFF.

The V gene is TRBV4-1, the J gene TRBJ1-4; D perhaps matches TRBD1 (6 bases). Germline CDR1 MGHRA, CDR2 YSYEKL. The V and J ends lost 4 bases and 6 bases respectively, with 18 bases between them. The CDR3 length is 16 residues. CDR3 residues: CASSRQRGASDEKLFF. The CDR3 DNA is TGCGCCAGCAGCCGTCAACGGGGGGCCTCGGATGAAAAACTGTTTTTT.

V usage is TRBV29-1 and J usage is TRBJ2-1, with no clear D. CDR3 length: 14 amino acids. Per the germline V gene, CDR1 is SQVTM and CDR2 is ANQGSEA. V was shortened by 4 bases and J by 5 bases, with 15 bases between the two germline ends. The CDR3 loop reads CSVVLRLGNNEQFF. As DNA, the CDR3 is TGCAGCGTTGTTCTCCGGTTAGGGAACAATGAGCAGTTCTTC.

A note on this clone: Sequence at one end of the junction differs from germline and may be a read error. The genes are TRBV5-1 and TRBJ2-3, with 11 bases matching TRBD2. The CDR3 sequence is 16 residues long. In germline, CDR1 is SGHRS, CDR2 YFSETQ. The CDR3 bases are TGCGCCCGCAGCGGGGGGGGACTAGCGGACACAGATACGCAGTATTTT. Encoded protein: CARSGGGLADTDTQYF.

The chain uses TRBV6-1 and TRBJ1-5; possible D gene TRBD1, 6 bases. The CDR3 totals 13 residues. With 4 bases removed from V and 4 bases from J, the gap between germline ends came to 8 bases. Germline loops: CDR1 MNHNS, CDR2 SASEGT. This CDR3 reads CASSVQGNQPQHF. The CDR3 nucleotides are TGTGCCAGCAGTGTACAGGGAAATCAGCCCCAGCATTTT.

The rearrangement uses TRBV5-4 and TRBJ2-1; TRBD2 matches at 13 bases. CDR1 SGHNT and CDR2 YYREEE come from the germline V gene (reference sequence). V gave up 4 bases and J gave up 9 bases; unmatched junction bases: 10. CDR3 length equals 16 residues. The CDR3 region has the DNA TGTGCCAGCAGCCATAGGACTAGCGGGAGTAATGGTGAGCAGTTCTTC. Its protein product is CASSHRTSGSNGEQFF.

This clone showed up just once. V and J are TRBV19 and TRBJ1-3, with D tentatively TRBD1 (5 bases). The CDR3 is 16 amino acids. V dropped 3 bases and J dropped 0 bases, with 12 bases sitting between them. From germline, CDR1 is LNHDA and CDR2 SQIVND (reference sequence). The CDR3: CASSMPGLSSGNTIYF. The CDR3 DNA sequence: TGTGCCAGTAGTATGCCGGGACTTAGCTCTGGAAACACCATATATTTT.

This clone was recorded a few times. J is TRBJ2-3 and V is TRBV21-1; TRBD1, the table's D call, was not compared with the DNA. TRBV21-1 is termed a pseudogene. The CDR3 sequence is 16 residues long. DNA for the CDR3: TGTGCCAGCAGCCTCAGTGCCCTTATTTTCACAGATACGCAGTATTTT. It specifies CASSLSALIFTDTQYF.

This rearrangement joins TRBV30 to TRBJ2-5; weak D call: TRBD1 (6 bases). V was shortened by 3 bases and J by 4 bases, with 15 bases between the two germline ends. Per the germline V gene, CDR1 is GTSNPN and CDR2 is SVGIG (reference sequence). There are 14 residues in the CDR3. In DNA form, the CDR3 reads TGTGCCTGGAGCCCAGGGGCAGGGGCAGAGACCCAGTACTTC. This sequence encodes CAWSPGAGAETQYF. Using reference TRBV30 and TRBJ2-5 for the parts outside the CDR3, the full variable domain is SQTIHQWPATLVQPVGSPLSLECTVEGTSNPNLYWYRQAAGRGLQLLFYSVGIGQISSEVPQNLSASRPQDRQFILSSKKLLLSDSGFYLCAWSPGAGAETQYFGPGTRLLVL.

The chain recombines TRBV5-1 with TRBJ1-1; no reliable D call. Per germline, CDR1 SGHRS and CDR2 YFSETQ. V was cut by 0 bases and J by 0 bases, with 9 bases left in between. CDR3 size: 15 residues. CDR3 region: CASSLGTAMNTEAFF. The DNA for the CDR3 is TGCGCCAGCAGCTTGGGGACGGCTATGAACACTGAAGCTTTCTTT.

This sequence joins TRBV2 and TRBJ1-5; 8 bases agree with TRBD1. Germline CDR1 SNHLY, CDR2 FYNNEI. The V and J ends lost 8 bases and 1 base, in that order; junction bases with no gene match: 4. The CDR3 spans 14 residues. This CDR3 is CASAGGLSNQPQHF. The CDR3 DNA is TGTGCCAGCGCAGGGGGCTTAAGCAATCAGCCCCAGCATTTT.

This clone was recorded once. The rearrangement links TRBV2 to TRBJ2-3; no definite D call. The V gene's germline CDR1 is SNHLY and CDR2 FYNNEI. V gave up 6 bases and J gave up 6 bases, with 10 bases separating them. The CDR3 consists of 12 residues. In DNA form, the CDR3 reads TGTGCCAGCAGAGGCAACTCGGATACGCAGTATTTT. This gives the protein CASRGNSDTQYF. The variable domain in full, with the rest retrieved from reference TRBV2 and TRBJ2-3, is EPEVTQTPSHQVTQMGQEVILRCVPISNHLYFYWYRQILGQKVEFLVSFYNNEISEKSEIFDDQFSVERPDGSNFTLKIRSTKLEDSAMYFCASRGNSDTQYFGPGTRLTVL.

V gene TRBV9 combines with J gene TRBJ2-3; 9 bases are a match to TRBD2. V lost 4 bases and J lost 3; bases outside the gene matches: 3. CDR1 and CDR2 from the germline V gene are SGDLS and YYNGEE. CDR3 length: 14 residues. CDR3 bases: TGTGCCAGCAGCCCGGGACTAGCAACAGATACGCAGTATTTT. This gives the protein CASSPGLATDTQYF. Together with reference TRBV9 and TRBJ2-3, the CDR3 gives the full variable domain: DSGVTQTPKHLITATGQRVTLRCSPRSGDLSVYWYQQSLDQGLQFLIQYYNGEERAKGNILERFSAQQFPDLHSELNLSSLELGDSALYFCASSPGLATDTQYFGPGTRLTVL.